These 10 T cell receptor beta chains were all obtained from the same sample, sequenced in a study of cytomegalovirus exposure and HLA in healthy donors. Sequencing used immunoSEQ multiplex PCR; TCRdb keeps in-frame clones, though not all of them. The sample has over 150,000 clones; around 88% are singletons. The sequencing sample was made of PBMCs. The receptors come from a man younger than 30 in good health and CMV-seropositive.

The CDR3: CATPRGGDTGELFF. CDR3 bases: TGTGCCACCCCGCGAGGGGGCGACACCGGGGAGCTGTTTTTT. The chain carries TRBV6-1 and TRBJ2-2; 7 bases fit TRBD1. Unmatched junction bases numbered 8, after V lost 10 bases and J lost 3 bases. The CDR3 covers 14 residues. The germline V gene has CDR1 MNHNS and CDR2 SASEGT.

The chain combines TRBV27 with TRBJ2-7; 8 bases match TRBD2. V lost 3 bases and J lost 0; bases outside the gene matches: 4. Germline CDR1 MNHEY, CDR2 SMNVEV (reference sequence). CDR3 size: 15 residues. The CDR3 sequence is CASSFSGLVSYEQYF. The CDR3 DNA is TGTGCCAGCAGTTTCTCGGGACTAGTCTCCTACGAGCAGTACTTC.

The chain links TRBV30 to TRBJ2-1; D not certain. This CDR3 has 14 amino acids. Germline V lookup: CDR1 GTSNPN, CDR2 SVGIG (reference sequence). V shed 2 bases and J shed 2 bases, with 10 bases lying between them. In nucleotides, the CDR3 is TGTGCCTGGAGTTCCCTTACACCCTACAATGAGCAGTTCTTC. As protein: CAWSSLTPYNEQFF.

This clone has only a few counts. The gene calls are TRBV6-1 and TRBJ1-2, with TRBD1 matching 7 bases. V lost 2 bases and J lost 2; bases outside the gene matches: 8. The CDR3 covers 16 residues. In germline, CDR1 is MNHNS, CDR2 SASEGT. This CDR3 is CASSEMGDSRNYGYTF. CDR3 coding DNA: TGTGCCAGCAGTGAAATGGGGGACAGCCGAAACTATGGCTACACCTTC.

V and J are TRBV7-6 and TRBJ2-6; D unclear. The germline V and J ends were trimmed by 0 bases and 1 base, with 7 bases remaining between them. The CDR3 runs to 16 residues. Germline V gives CDR1 SGHVS, CDR2 FNYEAQ. Here the CDR3 reads CASSLAQDSGANVLTF. CDR3 DNA: TGTGCCAGCAGCTTAGCCCAGGATTCTGGGGCCAACGTCCTGACTTTC.

The rearrangement links TRBV18 to TRBJ1-1; TRBD1 matches 7 bases. Looked up from germline, CDR1 is KGHSH and CDR2 is LQKENI. The CDR3 is 15 amino acids. The J segment lost 1 base and the V segment lost 1 base, leaving 3 bases of the junction unmatched. The CDR3 DNA follows: TGTGCCAGCTCACCACAGGGGGCTTGGAACACTGAAGCTTTCTTT. This codes for CASSPQGAWNTEAFF.

The chain is built from TRBV2 and TRBJ2-3; D not certain. Germline CDR1 and CDR2: SNHLY and FYNNEI. The CDR3 covers 12 residues. Trimming shortened V by 5 bases and J by 5 bases, and 8 bases separated the two germline ends. The CDR3 reads CASSIPRDTQYF. For the CDR3, the DNA is TGTGCCAGCAGTATCCCGAGAGATACGCAGTATTTT.

The chain links TRBV18 to TRBJ2-7; weak D call: TRBD1 (7 bases). The CDR3 extends over 14 amino acids. Germline V gives CDR1 KGHSH, CDR2 LQKENI. Trimming pared 3 bases from V and 8 bases from J, leaving 17 bases between. CDR3 residues: CASSPGQGGDKQYF. As DNA, the CDR3 is TGTGCCAGCTCACCCGGGCAGGGGGGTGACAAGCAGTACTTC.

This chain uses TRBV5-1 with TRBJ2-7, with TRBD2 identical over 8 bases. CDR1 is SGHRS, CDR2 YFSETQ, per germline. The ends lost 0 bases at V and 3 bases at J; junction bases unmatched: 5. This CDR3 has 15 amino acids. The CDR3 region has the DNA TGCGCCAGCAGCTTGGATCCAGCGGGAGTCTACGAGCAGTACTTC. Protein product: CASSLDPAGVYEQYF.

The genes are TRBV18 and TRBJ1-1; 8 bases line up with TRBD1. Per the germline V gene, CDR1 is KGHSH and CDR2 is LQKENI. Trimming at V came to 3 bases and at J to 2 bases, leaving 5 bases not matched to a gene. This CDR3 has 15 residues. The CDR3 region has the DNA TGTGCCAGCTCACCCAGGACAGGGCAAAACACTGAAGCTTTCTTT. Its protein is CASSPRTGQNTEAFF.